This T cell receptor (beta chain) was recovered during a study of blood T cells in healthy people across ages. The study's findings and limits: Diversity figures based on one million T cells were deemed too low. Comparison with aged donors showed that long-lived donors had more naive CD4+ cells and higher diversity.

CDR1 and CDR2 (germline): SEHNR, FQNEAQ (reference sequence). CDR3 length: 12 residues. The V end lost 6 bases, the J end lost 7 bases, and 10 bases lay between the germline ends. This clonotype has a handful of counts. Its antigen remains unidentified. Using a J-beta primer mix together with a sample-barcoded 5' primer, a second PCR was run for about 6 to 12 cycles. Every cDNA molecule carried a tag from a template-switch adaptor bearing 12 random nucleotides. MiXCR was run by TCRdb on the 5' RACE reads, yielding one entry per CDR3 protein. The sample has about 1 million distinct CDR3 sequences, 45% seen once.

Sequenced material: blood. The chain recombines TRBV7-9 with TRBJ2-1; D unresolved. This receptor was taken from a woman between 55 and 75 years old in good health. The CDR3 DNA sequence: TGTGCCAGCAGTTCGAAAGGGAATGAGCAGTTCTTC. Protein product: CASSSKGNEQFF.